These 10 T cell receptor beta chains were sequenced from one sample in a study of T cell responses to AZD1222 COVID-19 vaccine. Assay used: immunoSEQ multiplex PCR; TCRdb lists only in-frame clones, some missing. The sample lists about 110,000 clones; roughly 80% were seen once. The sequenced sample was peripheral blood, obtained on day 0 of AZD1222 vaccination. These receptors came from an adult in good health.

J is TRBJ1-4 and V is TRBV28; TRBD1 is a possible D gene (6 bases). The V end lost 3 bases, the J end lost 4 bases, and 18 bases lay between the germline ends. This CDR3 comprises 17 residues. Germline CDR1 MDHEN, CDR2 SYDVKM. CDR3 nucleotide sequence: TGTGCCAGCAGTTTCCTCCCGCGGCAGGGGATTAATGAAAAACTGTTTTTT. It translates to CASSFLPRQGINEKLFF. The full variable domain, its missing parts supplied by reference TRBV28 and TRBJ1-4, is DVKVTQSSRYLVKRTGEKVFLECVQDMDHENMFWYRQDPGLGLRLIYFSYDVKMKEKGDIPEGYSVSREKKERFSLILESASTNQTSMYLCASSFLPRQGINEKLFFGSGTQLSVL.

The chain carries TRBV30 and TRBJ1-3, with 7 bases lining up with TRBD1. The CDR3 loop spans 13 amino acids. Looked up from germline, CDR1 is GTSNPN and CDR2 is SVGIG (reference sequence). The J segment lost 2 bases and the V segment lost 5 bases, leaving 3 bases of the junction unmatched. The CDR3 region is CAWAQGAGNTIYF. Here the CDR3 DNA reads TGTGCCTGGGCTCAGGGGGCTGGAAACACCATATATTTT.

The chain joins TRBV29-1 to TRBJ1-2, with TRBD1 matching over 8 bases. The J segment lost 6 bases and the V segment lost 4 bases, leaving 4 bases of the junction unmatched. Germline CDR1 reads SQVTM; CDR2 reads ANQGSEA. CDR3 length equals 12 residues. CDR3 bases: TGCAGCGTTGCAGGGGGCAATGATGGCTACACCTTC. Protein product: CSVAGGNDGYTF.

The chain uses TRBV6-1 and TRBJ1-1; D unresolved. Between the trimmed V and J ends, which lost 0 bases and 10 bases, there was a span of 12 bases. This CDR3 spans 13 amino acids. Per germline, CDR1 MNHNS and CDR2 SASEGT. The CDR3 loop is CASSEAGTRAAFF. The CDR3 DNA reads as TGTGCCAGCAGTGAAGCGGGCACCCGAGCAGCTTTCTTT.

This chain uses TRBV19 with TRBJ1-5; 10 bases map to TRBD1. The germline CDR1 and CDR2 sequences are LNHDA and SQIVND (reference sequence). V lost 5 bases to trimming and J lost 3 bases; unmatched junction nucleotides: 7. The CDR3 has 16 amino acids. CDR3 in amino acids: CASSARQGADNQPQHF. The CDR3 region has the DNA TGTGCCAGTAGTGCTCGACAGGGGGCGGACAATCAGCCCCAGCATTTT.

V usage is TRBV19 and J usage is TRBJ2-5; 9 positions match TRBD2. Per germline, CDR1 LNHDA and CDR2 SQIVND (reference sequence). The CDR3 runs 14 residues. The V gene end was trimmed by 5 bases and the J gene end by 4 bases; junction bases not matched to a gene: 5. CDR3 coding DNA: TGTGCCAGTAGTCTTGGGACTAGCCCAGAGACCCAGTACTTC. Residues: CASSLGTSPETQYF.

For this clone: The junction departs from the called germline gene at one end, perhaps through a read error. J is TRBJ1-5 and V is TRBV18; D is ambiguous. Germline V gene sequence: CDR1 KGHSH, CDR2 LQKENI. The CDR3 is made up of 13 amino acids. For the CDR3, the DNA is TGTGCCAGCTCACCACGCACCCTTCAGCAAGTTTTTTTT. Its protein product is CASSPRTLQQVFF.

J is TRBJ1-2 and V is TRBV5-1, with D unclear. CDR1 and CDR2 from the germline V gene are SGHRS and YFSETQ. The CDR3 sequence is 14 residues long. Trimming stripped 0 bases from V and 7 bases from J, with 13 bases between. CDR3 amino acids: CASSLEGTISGYTF. For the CDR3, the DNA is TGCGCCAGCAGCTTGGAGGGCACAATCTCTGGCTACACCTTC. Together with reference TRBV5-1 and TRBJ1-2, the CDR3 gives the full variable domain: KAGVTQTPRYLIKTRGQQVTLSCSPISGHRSVSWYQQTPGQGLQFLFEYFSETQRNKGNFPGRFSGRQFSNSRSEMNVSTLELGDSALYLCASSLEGTISGYTFGSGTRLTVV.

There are a few counts of this clone. The genes are TRBV5-1 and TRBJ2-5; TRBD1 aligns across 8 bases. The germline CDR1 and CDR2 sequences are SGHRS and YFSETQ. The CDR3 spans 15 residues. V was clipped by 0 bases and J by 5 bases; unmatched bases: 6. This CDR3 reads CASSLGRGRLETQYF. The CDR3, as DNA: TGCGCCAGCAGCTTGGGCAGGGGGCGTCTGGAGACCCAGTACTTC.

This chain connects TRBV7-6 to TRBJ1-1, with 7 bases identical to TRBD1. J was trimmed by 2 bases and V by 0 bases; bases with no gene match: 3. This CDR3 contains 15 residues. From germline, CDR1 is SGHVS and CDR2 FNYEAQ. The DNA of the CDR3 is TGTGCCAGCAGCTTAGCGCAGGGGGTAAACACTGAAGCTTTCTTT. Protein product: CASSLAQGVNTEAFF.